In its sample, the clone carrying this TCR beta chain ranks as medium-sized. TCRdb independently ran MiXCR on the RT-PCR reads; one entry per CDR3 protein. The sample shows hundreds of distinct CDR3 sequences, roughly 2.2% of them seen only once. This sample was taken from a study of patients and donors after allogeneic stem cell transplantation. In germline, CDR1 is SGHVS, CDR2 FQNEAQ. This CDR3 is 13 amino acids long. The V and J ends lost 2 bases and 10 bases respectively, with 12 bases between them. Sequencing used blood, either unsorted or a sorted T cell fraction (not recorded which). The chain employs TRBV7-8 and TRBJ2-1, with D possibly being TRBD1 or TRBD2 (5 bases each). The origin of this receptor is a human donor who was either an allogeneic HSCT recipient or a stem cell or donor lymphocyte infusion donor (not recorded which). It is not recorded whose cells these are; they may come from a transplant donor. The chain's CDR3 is CASSLLGTGEQFF. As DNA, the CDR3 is TGTGCCAGCAGCTTATTGGGGACGGGGGAGCAGTTCTTC.